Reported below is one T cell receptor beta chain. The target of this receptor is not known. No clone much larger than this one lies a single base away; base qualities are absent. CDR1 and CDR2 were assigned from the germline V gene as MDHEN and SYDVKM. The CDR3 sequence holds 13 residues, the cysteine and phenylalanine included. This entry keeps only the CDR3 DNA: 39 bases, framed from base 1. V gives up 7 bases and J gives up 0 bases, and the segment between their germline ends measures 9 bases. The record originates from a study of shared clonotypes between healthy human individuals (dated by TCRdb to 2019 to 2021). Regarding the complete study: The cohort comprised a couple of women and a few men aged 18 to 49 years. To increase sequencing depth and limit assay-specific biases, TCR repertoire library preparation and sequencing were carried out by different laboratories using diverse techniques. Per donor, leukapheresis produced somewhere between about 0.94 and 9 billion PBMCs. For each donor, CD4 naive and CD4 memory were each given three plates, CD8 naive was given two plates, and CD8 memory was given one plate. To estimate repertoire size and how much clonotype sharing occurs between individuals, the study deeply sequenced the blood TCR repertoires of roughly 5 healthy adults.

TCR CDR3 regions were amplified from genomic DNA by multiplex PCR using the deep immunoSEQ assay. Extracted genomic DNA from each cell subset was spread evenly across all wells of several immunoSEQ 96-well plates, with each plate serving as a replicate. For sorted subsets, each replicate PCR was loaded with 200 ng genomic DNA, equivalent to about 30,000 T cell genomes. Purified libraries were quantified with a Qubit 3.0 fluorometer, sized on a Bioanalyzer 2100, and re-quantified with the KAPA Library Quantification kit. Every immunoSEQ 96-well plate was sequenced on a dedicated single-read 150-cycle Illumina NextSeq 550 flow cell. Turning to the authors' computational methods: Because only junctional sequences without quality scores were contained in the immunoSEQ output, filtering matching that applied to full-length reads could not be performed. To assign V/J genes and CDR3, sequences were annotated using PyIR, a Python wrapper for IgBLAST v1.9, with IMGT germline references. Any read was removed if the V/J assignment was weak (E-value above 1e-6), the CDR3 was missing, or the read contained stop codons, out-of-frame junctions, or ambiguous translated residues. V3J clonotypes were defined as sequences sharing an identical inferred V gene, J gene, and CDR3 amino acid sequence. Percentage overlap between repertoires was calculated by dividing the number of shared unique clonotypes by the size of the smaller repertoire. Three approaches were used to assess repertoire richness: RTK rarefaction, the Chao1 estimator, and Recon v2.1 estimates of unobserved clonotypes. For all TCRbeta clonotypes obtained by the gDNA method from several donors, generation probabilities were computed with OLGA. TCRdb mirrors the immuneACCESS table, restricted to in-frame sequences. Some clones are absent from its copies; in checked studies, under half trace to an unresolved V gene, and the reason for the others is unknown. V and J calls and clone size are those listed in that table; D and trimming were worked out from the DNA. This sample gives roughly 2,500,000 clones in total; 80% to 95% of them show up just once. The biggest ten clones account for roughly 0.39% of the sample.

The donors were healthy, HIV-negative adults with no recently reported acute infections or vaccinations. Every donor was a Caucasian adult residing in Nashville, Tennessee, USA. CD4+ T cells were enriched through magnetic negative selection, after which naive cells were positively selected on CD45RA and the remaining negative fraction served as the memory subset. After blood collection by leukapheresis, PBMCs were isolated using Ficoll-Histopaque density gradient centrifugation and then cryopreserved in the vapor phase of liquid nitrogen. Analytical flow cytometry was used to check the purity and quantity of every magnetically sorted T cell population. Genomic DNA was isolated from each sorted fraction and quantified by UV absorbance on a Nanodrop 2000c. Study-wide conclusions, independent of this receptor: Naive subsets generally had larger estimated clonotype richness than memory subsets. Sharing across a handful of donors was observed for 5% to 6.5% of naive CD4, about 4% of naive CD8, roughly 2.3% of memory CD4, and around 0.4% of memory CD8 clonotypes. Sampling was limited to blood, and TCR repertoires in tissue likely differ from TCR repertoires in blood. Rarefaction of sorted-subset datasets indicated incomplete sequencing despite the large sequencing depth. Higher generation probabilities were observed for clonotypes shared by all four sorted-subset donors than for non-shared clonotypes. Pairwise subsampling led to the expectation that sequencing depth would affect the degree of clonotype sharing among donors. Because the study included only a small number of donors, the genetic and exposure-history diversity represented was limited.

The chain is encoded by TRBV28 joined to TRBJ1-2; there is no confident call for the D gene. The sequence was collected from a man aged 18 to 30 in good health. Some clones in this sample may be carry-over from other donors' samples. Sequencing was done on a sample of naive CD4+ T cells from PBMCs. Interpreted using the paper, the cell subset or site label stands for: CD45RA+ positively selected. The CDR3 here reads CASTPGTNYGYTF. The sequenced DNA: TGTGCCAGCACCCCGGGCACTAACTATGGCTACACCTTC.